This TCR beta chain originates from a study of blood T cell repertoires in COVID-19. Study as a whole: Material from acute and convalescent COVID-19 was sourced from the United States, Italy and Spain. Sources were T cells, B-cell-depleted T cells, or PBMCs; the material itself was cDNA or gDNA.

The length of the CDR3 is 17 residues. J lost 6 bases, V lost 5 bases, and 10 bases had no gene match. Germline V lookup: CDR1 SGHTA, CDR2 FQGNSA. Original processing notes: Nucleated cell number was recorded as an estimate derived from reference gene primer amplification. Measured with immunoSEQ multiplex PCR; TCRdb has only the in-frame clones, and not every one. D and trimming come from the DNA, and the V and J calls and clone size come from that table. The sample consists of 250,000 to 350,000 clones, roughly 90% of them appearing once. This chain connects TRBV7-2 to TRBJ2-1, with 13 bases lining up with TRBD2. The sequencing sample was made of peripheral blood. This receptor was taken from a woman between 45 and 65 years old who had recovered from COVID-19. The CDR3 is CASSPYRGLAGPNEQFF. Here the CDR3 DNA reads TGTGCCAGCAGCCCATACCGGGGACTAGCGGGACCCAATGAGCAGTTCTTC.